These 20 T cell receptor beta chains came from one sample sequenced in a study of blood T cell repertoires in COVID-19. Profiling relied on immunoSEQ multiplex PCR, and the TCRdb table lists in-frame clones only, not all of them. The repertoire holds over 300,000 clones, with around 87% as singletons. Sequencing was carried out using peripheral blood. These TCRs come from a young man with active or convalescent COVID-19.

This chain connects TRBV6-1 to TRBJ1-2; D ambiguous. Trimming removed 2 bases at V and 3 bases at J, with 16 bases between. Germline CDR1 reads MNHNS; CDR2 reads SASEGT. The CDR3 has 16 amino acids. CDR3 sequence reads: CASSENPPGVYYGYTF. CDR3 coding DNA: TGTGCCAGCAGTGAAAACCCCCCGGGAGTATACTATGGCTACACCTTC.

This clone was found a few times. The V call is TRBV27, the J call TRBJ2-7; 7 nucleotides line up with TRBD1. The V gene end was trimmed by 3 bases and the J gene end by 2 bases; junction bases not matched to a gene: 7. This CDR3 has 15 amino acids. Germline-derived CDR1 and CDR2 are MNHEY and SMNVEV (reference sequence). The CDR3 region is CASSLAQGVAYEQYF. CDR3 sequence (DNA): TGTGCCAGCAGTTTGGCCCAGGGGGTGGCCTACGAGCAGTACTTC.

J is TRBJ1-1 and V is TRBV18; TRBD1 is a possible D gene (5 bases). Trimming stripped 3 bases from V and 0 bases from J, with 14 bases between. The germline gives CDR1 KGHSH, CDR2 LQKENI. This CDR3 spans 16 amino acids. Written as DNA, the CDR3 is TGTGCCAGCTCACCCTCGGCAGGGCACTTGAACACTGAAGCTTTCTTT. Amino acid sequence: CASSPSAGHLNTEAFF.

V gene TRBV10-3 combines with J gene TRBJ2-3; D not resolved. This CDR3 has 13 residues. From germline, CDR1 is ENHRY and CDR2 SYGVKD. Trimming pared 5 bases from V and 6 bases from J, leaving 12 bases between. CDR3 nucleotides: TGTGCCATCAGTAAGACACCGCCGGATACGCAGTATTTT. This encodes CAISKTPPDTQYF.

The rearrangement links TRBV29-1 to TRBJ2-1, with D possibly being TRBD2 (6 bases). CDR1 SQVTM and CDR2 ANQGSEA come from the germline V gene. CDR3 length equals 13 residues. Between the trimmed V and J ends, which lost 3 bases and 6 bases, there was a span of 12 bases. The CDR3 region is CSVDLGSGNEQFF. CDR3 nucleotides: TGCAGCGTTGATCTCGGGAGTGGCAATGAGCAGTTCTTC.

This sequence joins TRBV18 and TRBJ2-1; a weak D match, TRBD2 (5 bases). Germline-derived CDR1 and CDR2 are KGHSH and LQKENI. The CDR3 loop spans 16 amino acids. The V end was cut by 3 bases, the J end by 2 bases, with 14 bases between. The DNA for the CDR3 is TGTGCCAGCTCACCCCTAGGTGCGGGCGCCTACAATGAGCAGTTCTTC. Translating it yields CASSPLGAGAYNEQFF.

This chain links TRBV7-2 with TRBJ2-1, with TRBD2 identical over 8 bases. The CDR3 totals 17 residues. V lost 5 bases to trimming and J lost 4 bases; unmatched junction nucleotides: 13. Germline V gene sequence: CDR1 SGHTA, CDR2 FQGNSA. The CDR3 sequence: CASSPSRLAGGYNEQFF. DNA for the CDR3: TGTGCCAGCAGCCCCTCGCGATTGGCGGGAGGTTACAATGAGCAGTTCTTC.

The rearrangement joins TRBV10-3 to TRBJ1-1; D perhaps matches TRBD1 (6 bases). V dropped 4 bases and J dropped 7 bases, with 13 bases sitting between them. The CDR3 spans 13 residues. The germline V gene has CDR1 ENHRY and CDR2 SYGVKD. Here the CDR3 DNA reads TGTGCCATCAGTGTAACAGGGAGGGATGAAGCTTTCTTT. It translates to CAISVTGRDEAFF.

The chain employs TRBV24-1 and TRBJ2-2, with a tentative D call TRBD2 (6 bases). This CDR3 region has 15 residues. Germline CDR1 is KGHDR and CDR2 is SFDVKD. Trimming left V 9 bases short and J 2 bases short, with 15 bases between. CDR3 DNA sequence: TGTGCCACCGCAGACACCGGGGGAAACACCGGGGAGCTGTTTTTT. This translates into CATADTGGNTGELFF.

In DNA, the CDR3 is TGTGCCAGCTCACCCACGTGGGGGGGATCAGATACGCAGTATTTT. Its protein is CASSPTWGGSDTQYF. The chain employs TRBV18 and TRBJ2-3; 7 bases match TRBD2. The CDR3 sequence is 15 residues long. The V gene's germline CDR1 is KGHSH and CDR2 LQKENI. Trimming at V came to 3 bases and at J to 4 bases, leaving 7 bases not matched to a gene.

This clone was seen a handful of times. This specimen includes other DNA sequences encoding the same CDR3. This sequence joins TRBV27 and TRBJ2-2, with D uncertain. Germline values: CDR1 MNHEY, CDR2 SMNVEV (reference sequence). This CDR3 comprises 14 residues. The V end was cut by 3 bases, the J end by 2 bases, with 7 bases between. The DNA of the CDR3 is TGTGCCAGCAGTTTGAGCGCAAACACCGGGGAGCTGTTTTTT. This sequence encodes CASSLSANTGELFF.

The V and J genes are TRBV3-1 (or the pseudogene TRBV3-2) and TRBJ1-6; maybe TRBD1 (6 bases). The V end lost 1 base, the J end lost 8 bases, and 9 bases lay between the germline ends. CDR3 length: 14 residues. Germline values: CDR1 LGHDT, CDR2 YNNKEL (reference sequence). In nucleotides, the CDR3 is TGTGCCAGCAGCCAAGCGGGGGGCGATTCACCCCTCCACTTT. Translating it yields CASSQAGGDSPLHF.

CDR3 nucleotides: TGTGCCAGCAGTTTTTCTTCGTCTGTCAATGAGCAGTTCTTC. Its translation: CASSFSSSVNEQFF. The V and J genes are TRBV28 and TRBJ2-1; D unclear. There are 14 residues in the CDR3. The germline V gene encodes CDR1 MDHEN and CDR2 SYDVKM. V shed 3 bases and J shed 6 bases, with 12 bases lying between them.

The V gene is TRBV7-9, the J gene TRBJ1-1; the D gene is possibly TRBD1 (5 bases). V lost 6 bases, J lost 2 bases, and 19 bases lay in between. This CDR3 contains 16 residues. Germline values: CDR1 SEHNR, CDR2 FQNEAQ (reference sequence). DNA of the CDR3: TGTGCCAGCAGGTATAAAAAAACAGGACTAAACACTGAAGCTTTCTTT. Its protein product is CASRYKKTGLNTEAFF.

The CDR3 nucleotides read TGTGCCAGCAGGCCTCTAGCGGGTGGGGCCCAGTACTTC. Translation gives CASRPLAGGAQYF. V usage is TRBV4-2 and J usage is TRBJ2-5; TRBD2 matches 8 bases. J lost 9 bases, V lost 6 bases, and 9 bases had no gene match. Germline V gives CDR1 LGHNA, CDR2 YNFKEQ. This CDR3 spans 13 amino acids.

This chain joins TRBV15 and TRBJ2-7; 13 nucleotides align to TRBD2. J lost 4 bases, V lost 2 bases, and 5 bases had no gene match. Germline CDR1 reads LNHNV; CDR2 reads YYDKDF (reference sequence). This CDR3 spans 16 amino acids. The CDR3 here is CATSRKGLAGVYEQYF. As DNA, the CDR3 is TGTGCCACCAGCAGAAAAGGACTAGCGGGGGTTTACGAGCAGTACTTC.

The rearrangement joins TRBV2 to TRBJ1-6; TRBD1 matches 8 bases. The CDR3 is 14 residues long. Germline V gene sequence: CDR1 SNHLY, CDR2 FYNNEI. V shed 5 bases, J shed 10 bases, and the junction held 7 bases outside the gene matches. CDR3 in DNA: TGTGCCAGCAGTCTAACAGGGGGGCGATCACCCCTCCACTTT. This encodes CASSLTGGRSPLHF.

The V call is TRBV21-1, the J call TRBJ2-5; the table calls TRBD1, which could not be checked here. TRBV21-1 is a documented pseudogene. This CDR3 has 16 residues. CDR3 region: CASSMRDRGLGETQYF. The DNA for the CDR3 is TGTGCCAGCAGCATGCGGGACAGGGGCCTGGGAGAGACCCAGTACTTC.

The rearrangement uses TRBV9 and TRBJ2-7; TRBD1 aligns across 12 bases. The CDR3 is made up of 16 amino acids. The trim removed 0 bases at V and 7 bases at J, leaving 8 bases unmatched. Germline V gene data show CDR1 as SGDLS and CDR2 as YYNGEE. The CDR3 region is CASSVEDGTGGREQYF. CDR3 coding DNA: TGTGCCAGCAGCGTAGAGGACGGGACAGGGGGCCGGGAGCAGTACTTC.

This chain links TRBV6-4 with TRBJ2-7; 12 nucleotides match TRBD1. V was clipped by 0 bases and J by 3 bases; unmatched bases: 6. This CDR3 has 17 amino acids. The V gene's germline CDR1 is MRHNA and CDR2 SNTAGT. CDR3 amino acids: CASSDSPGQGALYEQYF. The DNA for the CDR3 is TGTGCCAGCAGTGACTCACCGGGACAGGGGGCCCTCTACGAGCAGTACTTC.